This passage covers 26 T cell receptor beta chains from one sample sequenced in a study of glioma-infiltrating T cells. Using RNA template, CDR3s of TCR alpha and beta were amplified with iRepertoire arm-PCR. Each CDR3 protein gets one entry after TCRdb re-called the multiplex PCR reads with MiXCR. The repertoire holds approximately 130,000 distinct CDR3 sequences, with 20% to 25% as singletons. The sequencing input was glioma tissue, nonneoplastic brain tissue, or PBMCs (not recorded which). The source is a human donor with low-grade glioma or glioblastoma, undergoing nonglioma brain surgery, or in good health (not recorded which).

This clonotype was seen a handful of times. The gene calls are TRBV24-1 and TRBJ1-2; TRBD1 matches at 7 bases. The germline CDR1 and CDR2 sequences are KGHDR and SFDVKD. The CDR3 consists of 14 residues. V was clipped by 2 bases and J by 4 bases; unmatched bases: 3. CDR3 sequence (DNA): TGTGCCACCAGTGATTCCCGGGACAGCTATGGCTACACCTTC. Translating it yields CATSDSRDSYGYTF.

The table lists this clonotype with many counts. The CDR3 reads CATSRDRRGQPQHF. The CDR3 DNA sequence: TGTGCCACCAGCAGAGATAGAAGGGGCCAGCCCCAGCATTTT. The chain has TRBV15 and TRBJ1-5; a possible D gene is TRBD1 (5 bases). In germline, CDR1 is LNHNV, CDR2 YYDKDF (reference sequence). The CDR3 runs to 14 residues. The ends were cut back, 0 bases at V and 7 bases at J, with 10 bases in the middle.

This chain joins TRBV20-1 and TRBJ2-1, with D perhaps TRBD1 (6 bases). This CDR3 region has 14 residues. Germline lookup yields CDR1 DFQATT and CDR2 SNEGSKA (reference sequence). Between the trimmed V and J ends, which lost 4 bases and 6 bases, there was a span of 16 bases. The DNA of the CDR3 is TGCAGTGCTAATGGGGAAAGGGGGTTCAATGAGCAGTTCTTC. Protein: CSANGERGFNEQFF.

The J gene is TRBJ1-6, the V gene TRBV7-9; 11 bases are a match to TRBD1. This CDR3 is 16 amino acids long. The junction had 8 bases not matched to a gene; V was cut back by 4 bases and J by 9 bases. From germline, CDR1 is SEHNR and CDR2 FQNEAQ (reference sequence). CDR3 region: CASSSRRTGGGSPLHF. Here the CDR3 DNA reads TGTGCCAGCAGCTCTCGTCGGACAGGGGGCGGTTCACCCCTCCACTTT. Together with reference TRBV7-9 and TRBJ1-6, the CDR3 gives the full variable domain: DTGVSQNPRHKITKRGQNVTFRCDPISEHNRLYWYRQTLGQGPEFLTYFQNEAQLEKSRLLSDRFSAERPKGSFSTLEIQRTEQGDSAMYLCASSSRRTGGGSPLHFGNGTRLTVT.

This clonotype was observed a few times. This chain connects TRBV29-1 to TRBJ1-1; D call uncertain. V was clipped by 7 bases and J by 1 base, with 13 bases between them. Germline-derived CDR1 and CDR2 are SQVTM and ANQGSEA. The length of the CDR3 is 13 residues. The CDR3 coding sequence is TGCAGCGCTGCTCCGGGCGGGAACACTGAAGCTTTCTTT. Amino acid sequence: CSAAPGGNTEAFF. Together with reference TRBV29-1 and TRBJ1-1, the CDR3 gives the full variable domain: SAVISQKPSRDICQRGTSLTIQCQVDSQVTMMFWYRQQPGQSLTLIATANQGSEATYESGFVIDKFPISRPNLTFSTLTVSNMSPEDSSIYLCSAAPGGNTEAFFGQGTRLTVV.

V usage is TRBV20-1 and J usage is TRBJ1-6, with unresolved D. This CDR3 is 14 amino acids long. Germline CDR1 and CDR2: DFQATT and SNEGSKA (reference sequence). V lost 1 base and J 0 bases, leaving 4 bases between the germline ends. CDR3 protein: CSARGLSYNSPLHF. CDR3 coding DNA: TGCAGTGCTAGAGGGCTCTCCTATAATTCACCCCTCCACTTT.

There are a few counts of this clonotype. The chain recombines TRBV6-1 with TRBJ2-7; perhaps TRBD2 as D (5 bases). Trimming removed 11 bases at V and 0 bases at J, with 17 bases between. Germline CDR1 reads MNHNS; CDR2 reads SASEGT. This CDR3 has 14 amino acids. CDR3 sequence reads: CAREGRPYSYEQYV. CDR3 DNA sequence: TGTGCCCGGGAAGGCCGGCCCTACTCCTACGAGCAGTACGTC.

About this clonotype itself: The junction departs from the called germline gene at one end, perhaps through a read error. The rearrangement uses TRBV20-1 and TRBJ1-1; D is possibly TRBD1 (5 bases). CDR1 and CDR2 (germline): DFQATT, SNEGSKA (reference sequence). This CDR3 is 12 amino acids long. CDR3 sequence (DNA): TGCATTGCTAGTACTGGGGACCCCGAAGCTTTCTTT. Its protein is CIASTGDPEAFF.

This sequence joins TRBV18 and TRBJ2-3; 9 nucleotides match TRBD1. J was trimmed by 6 bases and V by 0 bases; bases with no gene match: 4. Germline assignment: CDR1 KGHSH and CDR2 LQKENI. The CDR3 loop spans 15 amino acids. CDR3 in DNA: TGTGCCAGCTCACCACCGGGACAGGGTTCCGATACGCAGTATTTT. This gives the protein CASSPPGQGSDTQYF.

This clonotype was detected only a few times. A read error may be the cause here, since a much bigger clone is one base away. This chain connects TRBV27 to TRBJ2-4, with 7 positions matching TRBD1. J was trimmed by 5 bases and V by 5 bases; bases with no gene match: 0. From germline, CDR1 is MNHEY and CDR2 SMNVEV (reference sequence). CDR3 size: 12 residues. The CDR3 region has the DNA TGTGCCAGCAGTGGACAGGAAAACATTCAGTACTTC. It specifies CASSGQENIQYF.

This clonotype occurred a few times. This chain joins TRBV19 and TRBJ1-5; D is unclear. The CDR3 spans 15 residues. Germline assignment: CDR1 LNHDA and CDR2 SQIVND (reference sequence). The V end was cut by 6 bases, the J end by 6 bases, with 18 bases between. The CDR3 sequence is CASRPEGMVAQPQHF. CDR3 nucleotide sequence: TGTGCCAGTAGGCCGGAGGGTATGGTCGCTCAGCCCCAGCATTTT.

Note on this clonotype: This may arise from a read error, as a much more abundant clone is one base away. The chain links TRBV20-1 to TRBJ1-6; D is uncertain. The germline V gene encodes CDR1 DFQATT and CDR2 SNEGSKA (reference sequence). CDR3 length equals 13 residues. CDR3 sequence: CSAIGFYNSPLYF. The CDR3 coding sequence is TGCAGTGCTATAGGGTTCTATAATTCACCCCTCTACTTT.

About this clonotype itself: Given a much more abundant clone one base away, this may be a read error. V usage is TRBV20-1 and J usage is TRBJ1-2; 7 positions agree with TRBD1. CDR3 length equals 13 residues. Germline CDR1 is DFQATT and CDR2 is SNEGSKA (reference sequence). CDR3 sequence: CSARVQGLVGYAF. Here the CDR3 DNA reads TGCAGTGCTAGAGTACAGGGGTTGGTTGGCTACGCCTTC.

This clonotype has a handful of counts. The rearrangement uses TRBV5-1 and TRBJ2-1; 9 positions agree with TRBD1. V was clipped by 1 base and J by 6 bases; unmatched bases: 8. Germline V gene sequence: CDR1 SGHRS, CDR2 YFSETQ. The CDR3 covers 16 residues. In nucleotides, the CDR3 is TGCGCCAGCAGCTTGACAGGGACAGGGCTTGGCAATGAGCAGTTCTTC. Protein: CASSLTGTGLGNEQFF.

The CDR3 reads CASSLGRDRRNEKLFF. CDR3 DNA: TGTGCCAGCAGCTTAGGTCGGGACAGGCGTAATGAAAAACTGTTTTTT. V is TRBV7-2 and J is TRBJ1-4; 8 nucleotides line up with TRBD1. The ends lost 1 base at V and 4 bases at J; junction bases unmatched: 5. The CDR3 has 16 amino acids. Germline CDR1 is SGHTA and CDR2 is FQGNSA.

For this clonotype: A much larger clone lies one base from this, so it may be a read error. The chain couples TRBV27 to TRBJ1-2; 8 positions agree with TRBD1. This CDR3 has 15 residues. In germline, CDR1 is MNHEY, CDR2 SMNVEV (reference sequence). V lost 4 bases, J lost 2 bases, and 6 bases stayed unmatched. This CDR3 reads CASSYGTGLNYGYTF. The CDR3 bases are TGTGCCAGCAGTTACGGGACAGGTCTAAACTATGGCTACACCTTC.

A single count supports this clonotype. A read error may explain this, as a much larger clone is one base away. The chain employs TRBV27 and TRBJ2-1; 15 bases agree with TRBD2. Germline loops: CDR1 MNHEY, CDR2 SMNVEV (reference sequence). CDR3 length: 20 amino acids. V lost 2 bases and J lost 5; bases outside the gene matches: 13. The CDR3 bases are TGTGCCAGCAGTTTAAGGGCCGGACTAGCGGGGGGGCTGAAACACAATGAGCAGTTCTTC. Residues: CASSLRAGLAGGLKHNEQFF.

There are a few counts of this clonotype. The chain joins TRBV6-1 to TRBJ1-2, with 12 positions matching TRBD1. Germline CDR1 and CDR2: MNHNS and SASEGT. The CDR3 runs 14 residues. Losses at the gene ends were 6 bases for V and 4 bases for J; bases not matched to a gene: 3. Written as DNA, the CDR3 is TGTGCCAGCAGGGGGACAGGGGGCTTCTATGGCTACACCTTC. As protein: CASRGTGGFYGYTF.

At least ten counts were recorded for this clonotype. The CDR3 DNA sequence: TGTGCCATCAGTGACCCGTCAGTGAACACTGAAGCTTTCTTT. This gives the protein CAISDPSVNTEAFF. J is TRBJ1-1 and V is TRBV10-3; D uncertain. The germline V gene encodes CDR1 ENHRY and CDR2 SYGVKD. The CDR3 contains 14 residues. V lost 3 bases, J lost 0 bases, and 8 bases lay in between.

The rearrangement joins TRBV29-1 to TRBJ2-6, with D unclear. With 0 bases removed from V and 15 bases from J, the gap between germline ends came to 15 bases. The germline gives CDR1 SQVTM, CDR2 ANQGSEA. There are 13 residues in the CDR3. In DNA, the CDR3 is TGCAGCGTTGAAGAAACGGCAGCCAAGGGCCTGACTTTC. This sequence encodes CSVEETAAKGLTF.

Concerning this clonotype itself: This may come from a read error, since a much larger clone is one base off. V and J are TRBV7-2 and TRBJ1-5; D may be TRBD1 (6 bases). Germline V gives CDR1 SGHTA, CDR2 FQGNSA. The CDR3 is made up of 14 amino acids. With 5 bases removed from V and 4 bases from J, the gap between germline ends came to 12 bases. The CDR3 spells CASSPRQVNQPQHF. In DNA form, the CDR3 reads TGTGCCAGCAGCCCGCGACAGGTAAATCAGCCCCAGCATTTT. Filled out from reference TRBV7-2 and TRBJ1-5, the complete variable domain reads GAGVSQSPSNKVTEKGKDVELRCDPISGHTALYWYRQSLGQGLEFLIYFQGNSAPDKSGLPSDRFSAERTGGSVSTLTIQRTQQEDSAVYLCASSPRQVNQPQHFGDGTRLSIL.

The V gene is TRBV9, the J gene TRBJ1-1, with D unresolved. V shed 3 bases and J shed 5 bases, with 11 bases lying between them. CDR3 length: 13 amino acids. Germline lookup yields CDR1 SGDLS and CDR2 YYNGEE. The DNA of the CDR3 is TGTGCCAGCAGCGCATACAGAAGGACTGAAGCTTTCTTT. Protein: CASSAYRRTEAFF.

This clonotype has a handful of counts. Here the CDR3 reads CSVEGRGPDTQYF. The CDR3 DNA sequence: TGCAGCGTTGAAGGCAGGGGCCCAGATACGCAGTATTTT. The genes are TRBV29-1 and TRBJ2-3; possibly TRBD1 for D (6 bases). The CDR3 runs 13 residues. Trimming took off 1 base at V and 4 bases at J, with 9 bases between the two ends. The V gene's germline CDR1 is SQVTM and CDR2 ANQGSEA.

In this sample, this clonotype turned up a few times. The chain is built from TRBV28 and TRBJ2-7; D not certain. Per the germline V gene, CDR1 is MDHEN and CDR2 is SYDVKM. The V end lost 5 bases, the J end lost 3 bases, and 11 bases lay between the germline ends. The CDR3 consists of 13 residues. The CDR3 loop is CASSTPGRYEQYV. For the CDR3, the DNA is TGTGCCAGCAGTACCCCCGGACGCTACGAGCAGTACGTC.

The rearrangement links TRBV12-3 or TRBV12-4 to TRBJ2-7, with no clear D. The CDR3 runs 13 residues. Trimming pared 3 bases from V and 0 bases from J, leaving 6 bases between. CDR3 DNA sequence: TGTGCCAGCAGTTTGAGAGGCTCCTACGAGCAGTACGTC. Protein sequence: CASSLRGSYEQYV.

As concerns this clonotype: Compared with germline, one end of the junction differs, possibly owing to a read error. Here the CDR3 reads CSVAEQGNQPRHF. The CDR3 bases are TGCAGCGTAGCCGAACAGGGAAATCAGCCCCGGCATTTT. The V gene is TRBV29-1, the J gene TRBJ1-5; a weak D match, TRBD1 (6 bases). There are 13 residues in the CDR3. Germline-derived CDR1 and CDR2 are SQVTM and ANQGSEA.